The rows below give T cell receptor beta chains drawn from one sample of a study of CD8 T cells in ankylosing spondylitis. TCRdb called the 5' RACE reads again in MiXCR, with one record for every CDR3 protein. The sample lists 250,000 or so distinct CDR3 sequences, roughly a quarter occurring once. Sequencing input: blood, either unsorted or a sorted T cell fraction (not recorded which). All receptors come from a male donor with ankylosing spondylitis or in good health (not recorded which). CDR3s include the opening cysteine and the closing phenylalanine or tryptophan. Fields, in order: CDR3 protein, CDR3 DNA, clone size, D gene, V gene, J gene. The D gene is left open where the match is weak. Not all rows give a size; the values are once, few, many and, for expanded clones, a class.

CDR3: CSARDSRRGEQYF
DNA: TGCAGTGCTAGAGATTCCCGGAGGGGCGAGCAGTACTTC
size: few
D: NA
V: TRBV20-1
J: TRBJ2-7

CDR3: CASSATRVLGSETQYF
DNA: TGCGCCAGCAGCGCCACCAGGGTTCTGGGCAGTGAGACCCAGTACTTC
size: NA
D: NA
V: TRBV5-1
J: TRBJ2-5

CDR3: CAITESLPGHSYNEQFF
DNA: TGTGCCATCACCGAGTCACTACCGGGACACTCATACAATGAGCAGTTCTTC
size: NA
D: NA
V: TRBV10-3
J: TRBJ2-1

CDR3: CASSFSASGGAYEQYF
DNA: TGTGCCAGCAGTTTCTCTGCTAGCGGGGGGGCCTACGAGCAGTACTTC
size: many
D: TRBD2
V: TRBV12-3/TRBV12-4
J: TRBJ2-7

CDR3: CASSAQGADTQYF
DNA: TGTGCCAGCTCAGCGCAGGGAGCAGATACGCAGTATTTT
size: many
D: NA
V: TRBV18
J: TRBJ2-3

CDR3: CASSSTGGDGYTF
DNA: TGTGCCAGCAGTTCCACGGGGGGCGATGGCTACACCTTC
size: many
D: NA
V: TRBV28
J: TRBJ1-2

CDR3: CASSRGILLEQYF
DNA: TGTGCCAGCAGCAGGGGCATCCTCTTGGAGCAGTACTTC
size: few
D: NA
V: TRBV12-3/TRBV12-4
J: TRBJ2-7

CDR3: CSVVPLGNTEAFF
DNA: TGCAGCGTTGTCCCCCTGGGGAACACTGAAGCTTTCTTT
size: many
D: NA
V: TRBV29-1
J: TRBJ1-1

CDR3: CSAKLSGTGLQPQHF
DNA: TGCAGTGCTAAACTATCCGGGACAGGGCTTCAGCCCCAGCATTTT
size: few
D: TRBD1
V: TRBV20-1
J: TRBJ1-5

CDR3: CRVNRMGNSPLHF
DNA: TGCAGGGTGAACCGGATGGGGAATTCACCCCTCCACTTT
size: many
D: NA
V: TRBV29-1
J: TRBJ1-6

CDR3: CSARDPAGTPDTQYF
DNA: TGCAGTGCTAGAGATCCAGCAGGTACCCCAGATACGCAGTATTTT
size: many
D: NA
V: TRBV20-1
J: TRBJ2-3

CDR3: CSAREEGGSKQYF
DNA: TGCAGTGCTAGAGAGGAGGGAGGGTCGAAGCAGTACTTC
size: few
D: TRBD2
V: TRBV20-1
J: TRBJ2-7

CDR3: CSARDFDEQYF
DNA: TGCAGTGCTAGAGACTTCGACGAGCAGTACTTC
size: many
D: NA
V: TRBV20-1
J: TRBJ2-7

CDR3: CAISETTETAQYF
DNA: TGTGCCATCAGTGAGACTACCGAGACGGCGCAGTATTTT
size: many
D: NA
V: TRBV10-3
J: TRBJ2-3

CDR3: CASSLSAEQTGELFF
DNA: TGTGCCAGCAGTTTGTCGGCGGAACAAACCGGGGAGCTGTTTTTT
size: few
D: NA
V: TRBV12-3/TRBV12-4
J: TRBJ2-2

CDR3: CASSFTGSNQPQHF
DNA: TGTGCCAGCAGTTTTACAGGTAGCAATCAGCCCCAGCATTTT
size: NA
D: NA
V: TRBV12-3/TRBV12-4
J: TRBJ1-5

CDR3: CASSGAGRVTQYF
DNA: TGTGCCAGCAGTGGGGCAGGGCGGGTGACCCAGTACTTC
size: few
D: NA
V: TRBV6-1
J: TRBJ2-5

CDR3: CASSLWSSGGGDTQYF
DNA: TGTGCCAGCAGTTTATGGTCTAGCGGGGGAGGAGATACGCAGTATTTT
size: many
D: TRBD2
V: TRBV27
J: TRBJ2-3